These 21 T cell receptor beta chains were all obtained from the same sample, sequenced in a study of CD8 T cells in Susac syndrome (dated by TCRdb to between 2018 and 2021). Library preparation was by the immunoSEQ multiplex PCR assay. RNA was extracted with the RNeasy kit and roughly 0.45 to 1 ug was reverse transcribed using random hexamers. The public reads were run again by TCRdb, first through fastp at Q25 and then through MiXCR, and only productive beta chains were kept. One record per CDR3 amino acid sequence lists the most common genes and DNA. The sample table records 100,000 to 150,000 distinct CDR3 sequences; roughly 94% of these occur just once. 0.1% to 0.15% of the sample is in the top ten clones. Specimen: CD4+ T cells from PBMCs. These receptor sequences come from a human donor with multiple sclerosis.

This sequence joins TRBV30 and TRBJ2-7; perhaps TRBD2 as D (6 bases). Trimming took 3 bases from V and 2 from J, leaving 11 bases between them. The CDR3 is made up of 13 amino acids. Germline V gives CDR1 GTSNPN, CDR2 SVGIG (reference sequence). The CDR3 reads CAWRPAGPYEQYF. Here the CDR3 DNA reads TGTGCCTGGAGGCCGGCGGGGCCCTACGAGCAGTACTTC.

The V call is TRBV5-1, the J call TRBJ2-5; TRBD1 aligns across 7 bases. The CDR3 length is 17 residues. The J segment lost 4 bases and the V segment lost 4 bases, leaving 16 bases of the junction unmatched. Germline V lookup: CDR1 SGHRS, CDR2 YFSETQ. CDR3 coding DNA: TGCGCCAGCAGCCCCCAGGGCCCCGACAGGGCTGGAGAGACCCAGTACTTC. Residues: CASSPQGPDRAGETQYF.

In DNA, the CDR3 is TGTGCCAGCAGCCCTTTTGCAGATGGCTACACCTTC. It specifies CASSPFADGYTF. V usage is TRBV7-2 and J usage is TRBJ1-2; unclear D gene. CDR3 length: 12 amino acids. CDR1 and CDR2 (germline): SGHTA, FQGNSA. The V end lost 5 bases, the J end lost 6 bases, and 10 bases lay between the germline ends.

The V gene is TRBV20-1, the J gene TRBJ1-1; the match to TRBD1 covers 8 bases. Germline values: CDR1 DFQATT, CDR2 SNEGSKA (reference sequence). There are 17 residues in the CDR3. Trimming took 6 bases from V and 1 from J; bases not matched to a gene: 16. CDR3 protein: CSAKEVVRDRRNTEAFF. DNA for the CDR3: TGCAGTGCAAAGGAGGTGGTACGGGACAGGAGGAACACTGAAGCTTTCTTT.

The rearrangement links TRBV5-1 to TRBJ2-2; either TRBD1 or TRBD2 may fit D (5 bases each). The CDR3 extends over 12 amino acids. Trimming removed 7 bases at V and 3 bases at J, with 7 bases between. The germline gives CDR1 SGHRS, CDR2 YFSETQ. This CDR3 reads CASGTYTGELFF. In nucleotides, the CDR3 is TGCGCCAGCGGGACCTACACCGGGGAGCTGTTTTTT.

The chain has TRBV19 and TRBJ2-1; D gene ambiguous. The germline gives CDR1 LNHDA, CDR2 SQIVND (reference sequence). CDR3 size: 13 residues. V was cut by 9 bases and J by 0 bases, with 9 bases left in between. The CDR3 sequence is CASVESSYNEQFF. Here the CDR3 DNA reads TGTGCCAGCGTAGAGAGCTCCTACAATGAGCAGTTCTTC.

This rearrangement joins TRBV5-6 to TRBJ2-7; 7 bases map to TRBD2. The germline V gene has CDR1 SGHDT and CDR2 YYEEEE. The CDR3 is 14 amino acids. V trimming: 2 bases; J trimming: 1 base; junction bases outside the gene matches: 3. The CDR3 nucleotides are TGTGCCAGCAGCTTTTCTAGCGGATCCTACGAGCAGTACTTC. Its protein is CASSFSSGSYEQYF. Filled out from reference TRBV5-6 and TRBJ2-7, the complete variable domain reads DAGVTQSPTHLIKTRGQQVTLRCSPKSGHDTVSWYQQALGQGPQFIFQYYEEEERQRGNFPDRFSGHQFPNYSSELNVNALLLGDSALYLCASSFSSGSYEQYFGPGTRLTVT.

V gene TRBV5-6 combines with J gene TRBJ2-7; D not resolved. The V end was cut by 2 bases, the J end by 2 bases, with 11 bases between. The CDR3 length is 14 residues. Germline loops: CDR1 SGHDT, CDR2 YYEEEE. The CDR3 is CASSFAGPTYEQYF. The CDR3 nucleotides are TGTGCCAGCAGCTTTGCAGGTCCAACCTACGAGCAGTACTTC.

The genes are TRBV2 and TRBJ2-3; D is possibly TRBD2 (6 bases). The germline V gene encodes CDR1 SNHLY and CDR2 FYNNEI. The CDR3 sequence is 13 residues long. V was pared by 3 bases and J by 6 bases, with 10 bases between. The CDR3 region is CASSDLGRDTQYF. CDR3 in DNA: TGTGCCAGCAGTGATCTAGGGAGGGATACGCAGTATTTT.

The rearrangement joins TRBV7-2 to TRBJ2-6; D is unresolved. This CDR3 has 14 amino acids. Trimming left V 4 bases short and J 1 base short, with 5 bases between. Germline V gives CDR1 SGHTA, CDR2 FQGNSA. The CDR3 nucleotides are TGTGCCAGCAGCTGGAGATCTGGGGCCAACGTCCTGACTTTC. Its protein product is CASSWRSGANVLTF.

This clonotype was observed a single time. This CDR3 reads CSARDGGDEQYF. The CDR3 DNA reads as TGCAGTGCTAGAGATGGGGGGGACGAGCAGTACTTC. V usage is TRBV20-1 and J usage is TRBJ2-7, with 7 bases aligning to TRBD2. The V gene's germline CDR1 is DFQATT and CDR2 SNEGSKA (reference sequence). V lost 0 bases and J lost 5; bases outside the gene matches: 1. This CDR3 has 12 amino acids.

Only one count was recorded for this clonotype. The chain has TRBV30 and TRBJ2-2; a weak D match, TRBD1 (5 bases). With 0 bases removed from V and 3 bases from J, the gap between germline ends came to 8 bases. CDR1 is GTSNPN, CDR2 SVGIG, per germline (reference sequence). CDR3 size: 14 residues. CDR3 sequence: CAWSVDSYTGELFF. The DNA of the CDR3 is TGTGCCTGGAGTGTCGACAGCTACACCGGGGAGCTGTTTTTT.

The J gene is TRBJ1-5, the V gene TRBV6-5; D might be TRBD1 (5 bases). Trimming pared 0 bases from V and 0 bases from J, leaving 15 bases between. The CDR3 is made up of 18 amino acids. CDR1 and CDR2 (germline): MNHEY, SVGAGI. CDR3 protein: CASSYSTSRDYSNQPQHF. CDR3 sequence (DNA): TGTGCCAGCAGTTACTCTACTTCGCGGGACTATAGCAATCAGCCCCAGCATTTT.

The chain is built from TRBV20-1 and TRBJ2-7; possible D gene TRBD1, 5 bases. V dropped 2 bases and J dropped 4 bases, with 18 bases sitting between them. Per germline, CDR1 DFQATT and CDR2 SNEGSKA (reference sequence). The CDR3 covers 15 residues. Here the CDR3 DNA reads TGCAGTGCTAGAAGAGGTGACAGAGCCCCATACGAGCAGTACTTC. Translation: CSARRGDRAPYEQYF.

This chain connects TRBV4-2 to TRBJ1-1; TRBD1 matches at 9 bases. Germline loops: CDR1 LGHNA, CDR2 YNFKEQ. The J segment lost 4 bases and the V segment lost 4 bases, leaving 10 bases of the junction unmatched. This CDR3 is 16 amino acids long. This chain's CDR3 is CASSLTSQTGGTEAFF. CDR3 DNA sequence: TGTGCCAGCAGCCTTACCAGTCAGACAGGGGGCACTGAAGCTTTCTTT.

The chain is built from TRBV11-2 and TRBJ2-7, with D unresolved. The ends were cut back, 5 bases at V and 3 bases at J, with 8 bases in the middle. In germline, CDR1 is SGHAT, CDR2 FQNNGV. The CDR3 spans 12 residues. CDR3 nucleotides: TGTGCCAGCAGCCCCGACGTCTACGAGCAGTACTTC. Translated, it gives CASSPDVYEQYF.

J is TRBJ1-5 and V is TRBV20-1, with D maybe TRBD1 (6 bases). This CDR3 contains 14 residues. V was trimmed by 1 base and J by 6 bases, leaving 13 bases between them. Germline V gives CDR1 DFQATT, CDR2 SNEGSKA (reference sequence). CDR3 amino acids: CSARAGGQGQPQHF. CDR3 DNA: TGCAGTGCTAGAGCCGGGGGGCAAGGTCAGCCCCAGCATTTT.

This sequence joins TRBV12-3 or TRBV12-4 and TRBJ2-1, with 9 bases lining up with TRBD2. Unmatched junction bases numbered 7, after V lost 4 bases and J lost 6 bases. The CDR3 is made up of 15 amino acids. This CDR3 reads CASSYGSGSSNEQFF. CDR3 bases: TGTGCCAGCAGTTACGGTAGCGGGAGCTCCAATGAGCAGTTCTTC.

V and J are TRBV4-1 and TRBJ2-7; 8 bases are a match to TRBD1. Per the germline V gene, CDR1 is MGHRA and CDR2 is YSYEKL. V shed 2 bases and J 2 bases; nucleotides not matched to a gene: 2. The CDR3 totals 14 residues. As DNA, the CDR3 is TGCGCCAGCAGCCAACCAGGGGGCCCCTACGAGCAGTACTTC. This translates into CASSQPGGPYEQYF.

This chain uses TRBV20-1 with TRBJ2-2; 9 positions agree with TRBD2. The V and J ends lost 3 bases and 5 bases, in that order; junction bases with no gene match: 13. The CDR3 runs to 17 residues. Looked up from germline, CDR1 is DFQATT and CDR2 is SNEGSKA (reference sequence). This CDR3 is CSASVRLAGFGTGELFF. The CDR3, as DNA: TGCAGTGCTAGCGTACGGCTAGCGGGGTTTGGGACCGGGGAGCTGTTTTTT.

This chain joins TRBV9 and TRBJ2-1; 9 bases agree with TRBD2. The CDR3 contains 16 residues. Per the germline V gene, CDR1 is SGDLS and CDR2 is YYNGEE. The trim removed 4 bases at V and 6 bases at J, leaving 11 bases unmatched. The CDR3 nucleotides are TGTGCCAGCAGCATAACCAGCGGGGGGCCATTCAATGAGCAGTTCTTC. It specifies CASSITSGGPFNEQFF.